The 20 T cell receptor beta chains listed next were all sequenced from one sample in a study of patients and donors after allogeneic stem cell transplantation. One entry per CDR3 protein, called by TCRdb with MiXCR from the RT-PCR reads. The table shows approximately 200,000 distinct CDR3 sequences, with around 41% occurring only once. The material sequenced was blood, either unsorted or a sorted T cell fraction (not recorded which). The receptors were gathered from a human donor who was either an allogeneic HSCT recipient or a stem cell or donor lymphocyte infusion donor (not recorded which). It is not recorded whose cells these are; they may come from a transplant donor.

The table lists this clonotype with a few counts. This chain uses TRBV4-1 with TRBJ1-4; 8 bases are shared with TRBD1. V lost 4 bases and J lost 0; bases outside the gene matches: 10. Germline assignment: CDR1 MGHRA and CDR2 YSYEKL. This CDR3 region has 18 residues. CDR3 DNA sequence: TGCGCCAGCAGCCTAAACAGGGGGTCGGGGACAACTAATGAAAAACTGTTTTTT. This codes for CASSLNRGSGTTNEKLFF.

The V and J genes are TRBV4-1 and TRBJ1-3; no reliable D call. The germline CDR1 and CDR2 sequences are MGHRA and YSYEKL. The germline V and J ends were trimmed by 0 bases and 0 bases, with 6 bases remaining between them. The CDR3 totals 15 residues. The CDR3 is CASSQEESSGNTIYF. CDR3 nucleotide sequence: TGCGCCAGCAGCCAAGAGGAGAGCTCTGGAAACACCATATATTTT.

This chain joins TRBV11-2 and TRBJ1-1; the D is unclear. V was trimmed by 5 bases and J by 0 bases, leaving 16 bases between them. The CDR3 runs 16 residues. Germline assignment: CDR1 SGHAT and CDR2 FQNNGV. The CDR3 DNA reads TGTGCCAGCAGCCGAAATGGGAAGGGCATGAACACTGAAGCTTTCTTT. It encodes CASSRNGKGMNTEAFF.

This clonotype was counted between two and nine times. The rearrangement links TRBV13 to TRBJ2-7; TRBD2 might be the D (5 bases). The CDR3 length is 12 residues. V dropped 0 bases and J dropped 12 bases, with 12 bases sitting between them. The germline CDR1 and CDR2 sequences are PRHDT and FYEKMQ (reference sequence). Here the CDR3 DNA reads TGTGCCAGCAGCTTAGGCGCATTCGGAGGGTACTTC. Its translation: CASSLGAFGGYF.

The gene calls are TRBV19 and TRBJ1-1; 8 nucleotides line up with TRBD1. After removal of 5 bases from V and 4 bases from J, the junction contained 9 bases not matched to a gene. The CDR3 sequence is 15 residues long. Per the germline V gene, CDR1 is LNHDA and CDR2 is SQIVND (reference sequence). CDR3 nucleotide sequence: TGTGCCAGTAGTGCCGCAGGGGGCGGGTTCACTGAAGCTTTCTTT. Residues: CASSAAGGGFTEAFF. Filled out from reference TRBV19 and TRBJ1-1, the complete variable domain reads DGGITQSPKYLFRKEGQNVTLSCEQNLNHDAMYWYRQDPGQGLRLIYYSQIVNDFQKGDIAEGYSVSREKKESFPLTVTSAQKNPTAFYLCASSAAGGGFTEAFFGQGTRLTVV.

This clonotype was seen a handful of times. This chain joins TRBV20-1 and TRBJ1-5, with D hard to call. The CDR3 has 13 amino acids. The germline V gene has CDR1 DFQATT and CDR2 SNEGSKA (reference sequence). Trimming pared 1 base from V and 5 bases from J, leaving 9 bases between. CDR3 loop: CSARAGYDQPQHF. CDR3 sequence (DNA): TGCAGTGCTAGAGCCGGGTATGATCAGCCCCAGCATTTT.

The chain is built from TRBV10-3 and TRBJ1-5, with D unclear. The CDR3 is 11 amino acids. Germline loops: CDR1 ENHRY, CDR2 SYGVKD. V was clipped by 3 bases and J by 11 bases, with 8 bases between them. CDR3 amino acids: CAISDRGAQHF. In nucleotides, the CDR3 is TGTGCCATCAGTGATAGAGGAGCCCAGCATTTT.

This clonotype was seen only once. The chain combines TRBV10-3 with TRBJ2-5; 15 nucleotides match TRBD2. The CDR3 length is 14 residues. Germline values: CDR1 ENHRY, CDR2 SYGVKD. V lost 11 bases to trimming and J lost 2 bases; unmatched junction nucleotides: 3. The CDR3 here is CAAGTSGGQETQYF. The CDR3 DNA is TGTGCCGCCGGGACTAGCGGGGGGCAAGAGACCCAGTACTTC.

This clonotype occurred many times. The chain employs TRBV3-1 and TRBJ1-1; D is perhaps TRBD1 (6 bases). The V and J ends lost 1 base and 1 base respectively, with 13 bases between them. The CDR3 runs 16 residues. Germline V gene lookup returns CDR1 LGHDT and CDR2 YNNKEL (reference sequence). DNA for the CDR3: TGTGCCAGCAGCCAAGCTTCACTGGGACAGAACACTGAAGCTTTCTTT. It is translated as CASSQASLGQNTEAFF.

CDR3 protein: CASSGQGAHQPQHF. The CDR3 coding sequence is TGTGCCAGCAGTGGACAGGGGGCTCATCAGCCCCAGCATTTT. The chain carries TRBV12-3 or TRBV12-4 and TRBJ1-5; 11 nucleotides align to TRBD1. The CDR3 contains 14 residues. Losses at the gene ends were 5 bases for V and 5 bases for J; bases not matched to a gene: 2.

This chain's CDR3 is CASSYSNRANEKLFF. CDR3 in DNA: TGTGCCAGCAGTTACTCGAACAGGGCTAATGAAAAACTGTTTTTT. This sequence joins TRBV6-5 and TRBJ1-4; TRBD1 is a possible D gene (6 bases). Trimming took off 0 bases at V and 3 bases at J, with 8 bases between the two ends. This CDR3 region has 15 residues. Germline V lookup: CDR1 MNHEY, CDR2 SVGAGI.

The sample holds one count of this clonotype. The chain links TRBV5-1 to TRBJ2-2; the D is unclear. V lost 4 bases and J lost 3, with 16 bases in between. CDR1 is SGHRS, CDR2 YFSETQ, per germline. The CDR3 loop spans 16 amino acids. The CDR3 region is CASSPRPGRDTGELFF. The CDR3 nucleotides read TGCGCCAGCAGCCCACGTCCGGGCCGGGACACCGGGGAGCTGTTTTTT.

This clonotype was seen a few times. The CDR3: CAIRTSGGRSTDTQYF. The CDR3 region has the DNA TGTGCCATCAGAACTAGCGGGGGCCGGAGCACAGATACGCAGTATTTT. This sequence joins TRBV10-3 and TRBJ2-3, with 11 nucleotides matching TRBD2. From germline, CDR1 is ENHRY and CDR2 SYGVKD. The length of the CDR3 is 16 residues. Trimming took 6 bases from V and 0 from J; bases not matched to a gene: 5.

The sample holds a few counts of this clonotype. The chain has TRBV15 and TRBJ1-3; 10 nucleotides agree with TRBD1. This CDR3 is 17 amino acids long. CDR1 and CDR2 (germline): LNHNV, YYDKDF (reference sequence). V was pared by 5 bases and J by 2 bases, with 9 bases of the junction left unmatched. The CDR3 sequence: CATSGGQGIGTGNTIYF. The CDR3, as DNA: TGTGCCACCAGCGGGGGACAGGGGATAGGAACTGGAAACACCATATATTTT.

This clonotype was picked up a small number of times. The rearrangement uses TRBV7-9 and TRBJ1-1; D unclear. The CDR3 is made up of 11 amino acids. The germline V and J ends were trimmed by 6 bases and 8 bases, with 10 bases remaining between them. CDR1 SEHNR and CDR2 FQNEAQ come from the germline V gene (reference sequence). The CDR3 loop is CASSTGGEAFF. Here the CDR3 DNA reads TGTGCCAGCAGTACCGGCGGGGAAGCTTTCTTT.

The gene calls are TRBV2 and TRBJ1-2; D is uncertain. Germline-derived CDR1 and CDR2 are SNHLY and FYNNEI. The CDR3 runs 11 residues. The V end lost 4 bases, the J end lost 3 bases, and 3 bases lay between the germline ends. CDR3 protein: CASSVYYGYTF. DNA for the CDR3: TGTGCCAGCAGTGTGTACTATGGCTACACCTTC.

The chain is built from TRBV28 and TRBJ1-3; tentative D call: TRBD1 (5 bases). The germline V gene has CDR1 MDHEN and CDR2 SYDVKM. V was shortened by 5 bases and J by 1 base, with 9 bases between the two germline ends. This CDR3 comprises 14 residues. CDR3 loop: CASSEQESGNTIYF. In DNA, the CDR3 is TGTGCCAGCAGTGAACAGGAGTCTGGAAACACCATATATTTT.

The chain recombines TRBV28 with TRBJ2-7, with TRBD1 as a possible D gene (5 bases). Germline CDR1 is MDHEN and CDR2 is SYDVKM. Trimming cost V 6 bases and J 0 bases, with 9 bases left between them. This CDR3 is 13 amino acids long. The CDR3 protein is CASRQGSSYEQYF. The CDR3 DNA follows: TGTGCCAGCAGGCAGGGAAGCTCCTACGAGCAGTACTTC.

This chain uses TRBV6-5 with TRBJ1-1, with TRBD1 as a possible D gene (6 bases). Trimming removed 6 bases at V and 4 bases at J, with 15 bases between. CDR1 is MNHEY and CDR2 is SVGAGI in the germline V gene. The CDR3 runs 14 residues. The CDR3 region has the DNA TGTGCCAGCAGCCAGCCCCAGGGGTTCACTGAAGCTTTCTTT. It yields the protein CASSQPQGFTEAFF.

This clonotype was observed a handful of times. This chain links TRBV3-1 with TRBJ1-2, with 7 bases fitting TRBD1. The length of the CDR3 is 14 residues. Germline V gene sequence: CDR1 LGHDT, CDR2 YNNKEL (reference sequence). Trimming took 3 bases from V and 8 from J; bases not matched to a gene: 9. CDR3 sequence (DNA): TGTGCCAGCAGCCAGGCCGACAGGGAGGACGGCTACACCTTC. Translated, it gives CASSQADREDGYTF.